This TCR gamma chain was recovered during a study of gamma delta lymphoproliferative disorders and STAT genes (dated by TCRdb to 2017 to 2018). As for the study more broadly: The LymphoTrack Dx TCRG Assay was used to prepare gamma-chain libraries from at least 50 ng of genomic DNA. Delta-chain libraries followed the EuroClonality-NGS working group standard operating procedure, because no corresponding Invivoscribe delta assay was available. Within a larger immunophenotypic and STAT-mutation study, TCR gamma and delta CDR3 repertoires were profiled by deep sequencing in Tgammadelta lymphoproliferative disease patients and healthy controls. To confirm results, a couple of gamma-chain samples and all delta-chain samples were sequenced twice.

For both patients and controls, peripheral blood mononuclear cells were isolated, and the genomic DNA from these cells was used for TCR sequencing. Controls were about 23 healthy adult blood donors, with a median age of 64 years and some 12 males and about eleven females, matched to patients for age and sex. Both library preparation methods relied on multiplex PCR with primers aimed at conserved V and J regions of the TCR genes. Purified and pooled amplicons were sequenced on an Illumina MiSeq platform. On the study's bioinformatics: V(D)J alignment, clonotype assembly and translation were performed with MiXCR, whereas functionality assessment and CDR3 repertoire analyses were performed with VDJtools. CDR3 followed the IMGT definition, and analyses included only productive sequences that used functional genes, leaving out ORF genes and pseudogenes. A custom Python script was used to search all patients and controls for identical amino acid CDR3s of major clonotypes (frequency >=5%). Clonotype frequencies in patients versus controls were compared with a one-sided non-parametric Wilcoxon test. TCRdb reprocessed the public reads with the caller CATT; rows with the same DNA were merged afterwards. V and J calls and clone size were set by TCRdb, not the authors. The sample has about 590 gamma-chain clones on record, less than 35% of them singletons. The ten top clones hold less than 20% of the sample.

The CDR3 measures 13 amino acids from cysteine to phenylalanine. The CDR3 DNA has 39 bases and is translated from base 1. CDR1 and CDR2 are drawn from the germline V gene: EGSNGY, YDSYNSKV. With respect to this clone: Its target antigen remains unknown. A far larger clone is one base from this, pointing to a likely read error. Other nucleotide sequences in the sample specify the same CDR3.

Results and caveats for the whole study, not just this receptor: It was noted by the authors that NGS specificity may be reduced at low frequencies, so confirmation of the public or private nature of leukemic clones is needed. When whole repertoires were clustered, patient gamma repertoires were grouped separately from healthy controls, whereas no separation between groups was observed for delta repertoires. Almost every major gamma and delta clonotype in patients was public, meaning shared with at least one healthy donor, and only a couple of gamma clonotypes were private to disease. Control T cells likely spanned varied maturation stages, while leukemic cells were skewed toward terminal effectors, potentially limiting patient-control comparisons.

This TCR came from a human donor in good health. Input material: blood. The receptor chain draws on TRGV2 and TRGJP2. TCRdb offers no J gene call, so here the DNA was matched to germline to obtain one. DNA sequence: TGTGCTACCTGGGACGGTAGTGATTGGATCAAGACGTTT. It codes for CATWDGSDWIKTF.